This T cell receptor (beta chain) is drawn from a study of early T cells in non-severe SARS-CoV-2 infection. This clonotype was detected only a few times. Its antigen is not identified. The V end lost 6 bases, the J end lost 7 bases, and 14 bases lay between the germline ends. Germline V gene data show CDR1 as SGHRS and CDR2 as YFSETQ. The CDR3 sequence is 13 residues long. Unique molecular identifiers were attached to individual cDNA molecules. TCRdb reprocessed the 5' RACE reads with MiXCR, giving one entry per CDR3 protein. Seen here are tens of thousands of distinct CDR3 sequences, roughly an eighth observed once, and the top ten hold around 5%. Study-wide results and limits: Matching results from VDJdb favored anti-spike CD8 responses, leaving private and CD4 specificities undetected.

Sequencing was carried out using whole blood. J is TRBJ2-1 and V is TRBV5-1, with D maybe TRBD1 (5 bases). This receptor was obtained from an adult who was a healthcare worker with PCR-confirmed SARS-CoV-2 infection or an uninfected control (not recorded which). CDR3 DNA: TGCGCCAGCACCATGATCAGGGATAATGAGCAGTTCTTC. Translated: CASTMIRDNEQFF.